This TCR beta chain comes out of a study of cytomegalovirus exposure and HLA in healthy donors. Regarding the study as a whole: TCR beta V- and J-gene trimming was later associated with a missense DCLRE1C variant. Some TCR beta chains (around 160 of them) were listed as cytomegalovirus-associated. TCR beta sequences reportedly predicted most subjects' HLA-A and HLA-B alleles accurately.

A multiplex PCR was run with 60 Vbeta primers and 13 Jbeta primers. Repertoires were generated with immunoSEQ multiplex PCR, while TCRdb's copy carries only in-frame clones and drops some. Of some 250,000 clones in the sample, more than 75% were seen once. Donors in the study were healthy people who gave bone marrow. On this clone: Its antigen is unknown.

The CDR3 contains 13 residues. Germline V gene lookup returns CDR1 LGHNA and CDR2 YSLEER. V lost 1 base to trimming and J lost 4 bases, with 7 bases between them. The rearrangement uses TRBV4-3 and TRBJ1-1, with a weak D call TRBD1 (5 bases). This receptor was taken from a woman between 40 and 55 years old in good health and CMV-seropositive. The sequenced sample consisted of PBMCs. Here the CDR3 reads CASSQADSTEAFF. In DNA, the CDR3 is TGCGCCAGCAGCCAAGCCGACAGCACTGAAGCTTTCTTT.